The 29 T cell receptor beta chains in this list originate from one sample, sequenced in a study of blood T cells in healthy people across ages. The second PCR ran about 6 to 11 cycles with a sample-barcoded 5' primer and J-beta primers. TCRdb passed the 5' RACE reads through MiXCR, listing each CDR3 protein once. The sample includes approximately 600,000 distinct CDR3 sequences, approximately 50% seen only once; the top ten take more than 35%. Source material: blood. The receptors shown here come from a man between 60 and 75 years old in good health.

This clonotype was observed a few times. The chain joins TRBV4-2 to TRBJ2-7; 7 bases agree with TRBD2. V shed 2 bases and J 0 bases; nucleotides not matched to a gene: 16. CDR1 and CDR2 from the germline V gene are LGHNA and YNFKEQ. The CDR3 length is 19 residues. The DNA of the CDR3 is TGTGCCAGCAGCCAAAAGCCCTCTGAGTGGCGGGGGAACTCCTACGAGCAGTACTTC. Translation gives CASSQKPSEWRGNSYEQYF.

V and J are TRBV3-1 and TRBJ2-5, with 9 bases lining up with TRBD2. The CDR3 length is 14 residues. Losses at the gene ends were 2 bases for V and 2 bases for J; bases not matched to a gene: 0. Germline CDR1 and CDR2: LGHDT and YNNKEL (reference sequence). The CDR3 sequence: CASSQLAGQETQYF. DNA for the CDR3: TGTGCCAGCAGCCAACTAGCGGGACAAGAGACCCAGTACTTC.

This clonotype has only a few counts. The chain couples TRBV20-1 to TRBJ2-4, with a possible D match to TRBD2 (6 bases). The CDR3 is 13 amino acids. CDR1 and CDR2 from the germline V gene are DFQATT and SNEGSKA (reference sequence). Trimming left V 3 bases short and J 8 bases short, with 14 bases between. The CDR3 coding sequence is TGCAGTGCTAGGCCACCGGGACTTGACATTCAGTACTTC. The encoded protein is CSARPPGLDIQYF.

This chain connects TRBV5-1 to TRBJ2-2, with 7 bases matching TRBD1. Germline values: CDR1 SGHRS, CDR2 YFSETQ. V was clipped by 0 bases and J by 4 bases; unmatched bases: 3. CDR3 length: 15 residues. Here the CDR3 DNA reads TGCGCCAGCAGCTTGGATCAGGGGGTCACCGGGGAGCTGTTTTTT. It is translated as CASSLDQGVTGELFF.

This clonotype was recorded a few times. CDR3 residues: CSDDRGNTEAFF. Here the CDR3 DNA reads TGCAGCGATGACAGGGGGAACACTGAAGCTTTCTTT. The chain joins TRBV29-1 to TRBJ1-1; 8 nucleotides align to TRBD1. The CDR3 covers 12 residues. Germline V gene data show CDR1 as SQVTM and CDR2 as ANQGSEA. V was clipped by 7 bases and J by 1 base; unmatched bases: 2.

This clonotype was seen at least ten times. This chain uses TRBV7-2 with TRBJ1-1; 7 nucleotides line up with TRBD1. From germline, CDR1 is SGHTA and CDR2 FQGNSA. The CDR3 spans 13 residues. V trimming: 4 bases; J trimming: 5 bases; junction bases outside the gene matches: 4. CDR3 DNA: TGTGCCAGCAGCTCACAGGGGTGGACTGAAGCTTTCTTT. Its translation is CASSSQGWTEAFF.

The CDR3 sequence: CAIRPGQGAYEQFF. CDR3 bases: TGTGCCATCAGACCGGGACAGGGGGCCTATGAGCAGTTCTTC. The rearrangement joins TRBV10-3 to TRBJ2-1, with TRBD1 identical over 12 bases. Germline lookup yields CDR1 ENHRY and CDR2 SYGVKD. The CDR3 runs to 14 residues. The trim removed 6 bases at V and 8 bases at J, leaving 5 bases unmatched.

The chain has TRBV7-8 and TRBJ2-1; D uncertain. Germline lookup yields CDR1 SGHVS and CDR2 FQNEAQ. The CDR3 is 17 amino acids. With 3 bases removed from V and 4 bases from J, the gap between germline ends came to 19 bases. The CDR3 nucleotides read TGTGCCAGCAGCTTTAGAAGGTCAAGAGGATCTTACAATGAGCAGTTCTTC. It encodes CASSFRRSRGSYNEQFF.

There are a few counts of this clonotype. This CDR3 reads CAIPRAPGQGHYEQYF. Here the CDR3 DNA reads TGCGCCATCCCAAGGGCACCGGGACAGGGACACTACGAGCAGTACTTC. This chain uses TRBV10-1 with TRBJ2-7, with TRBD1 identical over 9 bases. V gave up 10 bases and J gave up 3 bases; unmatched junction bases: 16. Germline V gives CDR1 WNHNN, CDR2 SYGVQD (reference sequence). The CDR3 consists of 16 residues.

This clonotype was observed many times. The V gene is TRBV29-1, the J gene TRBJ2-1, with TRBD1 identical over 9 bases. The CDR3 is 13 residues long. The J segment lost 2 bases and the V segment lost 4 bases, leaving 0 bases of the junction unmatched. Germline loops: CDR1 SQVTM, CDR2 ANQGSEA. CDR3 loop: CSVGQGAYNEQFF. In nucleotides, the CDR3 is TGCAGCGTTGGACAGGGGGCCTACAATGAGCAGTTCTTC.

The J gene is TRBJ2-4, the V gene TRBV2, with D perhaps TRBD1 (7 bases). The J call may not be correct, given that the DNA end is closer to TRBJ2-5. The CDR3 runs to 15 residues. Germline assignment: CDR1 SNHLY and CDR2 FYNNEI. The CDR3 reads CASKPRQGGQETQYF. As DNA, the CDR3 is TGTGCCAGCAAACCTCGGCAGGGGGGACAAGAGACCCAGTACTTC.

This clonotype has a handful of counts. V is TRBV20-1 and J is TRBJ2-5, with 8 bases identical to TRBD2. The CDR3 consists of 13 residues. Trimming cost V 5 bases and J 5 bases; bases outside gene matches: 7. CDR1 is DFQATT and CDR2 is SNEGSKA in the germline V gene (reference sequence). The CDR3 loop is CSAPTSGSETQYF. The CDR3 DNA sequence: TGCAGTGCTCCCACCAGCGGGAGCGAGACCCAGTACTTC.

This clonotype occurred a few times. This chain uses TRBV5-1 with TRBJ2-5; 10 bases fit TRBD2. Losses at the gene ends were 3 bases for V and 11 bases for J; bases not matched to a gene: 22. CDR1 is SGHRS and CDR2 is YFSETQ in the germline V gene. CDR3 length: 18 amino acids. For the CDR3, the DNA is TGCGCCAGCAGCTGGGGGGCTAGCGGGGGTCTCCTCCGGGGAGAGCAGTACTTC. Its protein is CASSWGASGGLLRGEQYF.

The rearrangement links TRBV6-2 or TRBV6-3 to TRBJ1-6, with unresolved D. CDR1 MNHEY and CDR2 SVGEGT come from the germline V gene. Trimming pared 6 bases from V and 2 bases from J, leaving 8 bases between. The CDR3 loop spans 14 amino acids. The CDR3 sequence is CASSRGAYNSPLHF. As DNA, the CDR3 is TGTGCCAGCAGCCGTGGGGCCTATAATTCACCCCTCCACTTT.

J is TRBJ2-7 and V is TRBV7-2, with no clear D. This CDR3 has 14 residues. The germline V gene encodes CDR1 SGHTA and CDR2 FQGNSA. The V and J ends lost 1 base and 3 bases respectively, with 10 bases between them. In DNA form, the CDR3 reads TGTGCCAGCAGCTTAGAGGGTAGTTTCTACGAGCAGTACTTC. Translation: CASSLEGSFYEQYF.

This rearrangement joins TRBV20-1 to TRBJ2-1; D ambiguous. The V end was cut by 0 bases, the J end by 7 bases, with 7 bases between. The germline V gene has CDR1 DFQATT and CDR2 SNEGSKA (reference sequence). The length of the CDR3 is 12 residues. The CDR3: CSARDRPNEQFF. CDR3 sequence (DNA): TGCAGTGCTAGAGATCGCCCGAATGAGCAGTTCTTC.

The chain joins TRBV4-1 to TRBJ2-7; possibly TRBD2 for D (6 bases). CDR3 length: 16 amino acids. The V gene's germline CDR1 is MGHRA and CDR2 YSYEKL. V lost 0 bases to trimming and J lost 5 bases, with 17 bases between them. The CDR3 here is CASSQDVGSSTHEQYF. Here the CDR3 DNA reads TGCGCCAGCAGCCAAGATGTCGGGAGCTCGACGCACGAGCAGTACTTC.

The rearrangement links TRBV29-1 to TRBJ2-1, with no clear D. This CDR3 comprises 13 residues. Germline loops: CDR1 SQVTM, CDR2 ANQGSEA. The CDR3 coding sequence is TGCATTGCAGGATCGGTCTCCTACAATGAGCAGTTCTTC. Its protein product is CIAGSVSYNEQFF.

The chain couples TRBV12-3 or TRBV12-4 to TRBJ1-4; 10 positions match TRBD1. CDR3 length: 14 amino acids. J was trimmed by 5 bases and V by 5 bases; bases with no gene match: 2. The CDR3 DNA follows: TGTGCCAGCAGTCGACAGGGGGCGAATGAAAAACTGTTTTTT. Its protein product is CASSRQGANEKLFF.

V gene TRBV12-3 or TRBV12-4 combines with J gene TRBJ2-7, with D possibly matching TRBD2 (5 bases). The CDR3 runs to 15 residues. V dropped 1 base and J dropped 2 bases, with 12 bases sitting between them. In DNA, the CDR3 is TGTGCCAGCAGTTTAGGTCCAGCGGATACCTACGAGCAGTACTTC. Amino acid sequence: CASSLGPADTYEQYF.

The chain joins TRBV27 to TRBJ1-6; 8 bases line up with TRBD1. Trimming cost V 6 bases and J 9 bases; bases outside gene matches: 10. This CDR3 has 15 residues. CDR1 and CDR2 from the germline V gene are MNHEY and SMNVEV (reference sequence). The CDR3 sequence is CASRVTIQGGSPLHF. CDR3 coding DNA: TGTGCCAGCAGAGTCACCATACAGGGGGGTTCACCCCTCCACTTT.

This chain joins TRBV7-7 and TRBJ2-2; D possibly corresponds to TRBD1 (6 bases). This CDR3 is built from 16 residues. Trimming removed 5 bases from V and 6 bases from J, with 19 bases in between. The germline CDR1 and CDR2 sequences are SSHAT and FNYEAQ (reference sequence). The CDR3 coding sequence is TGTGCCAGCAGCCCCAACACAGGGTACTTGGCCGGGGAGCTGTTTTTT. This encodes CASSPNTGYLAGELFF. Looking up the rest from reference TRBV7-7 and TRBJ2-2 gives the full variable domain: GAGVSQSPRYKVTKRGQDVTLRCDPISSHATLYWYQQALGQGPEFLTYFNYEAQPDKSGLPSDRFSAERPEGSISTLTIQRTEQRDSAMYRCASSPNTGYLAGELFFGEGSRLTVL.

V and J are TRBV5-1 and TRBJ1-2; D remains unclear. The germline V gene encodes CDR1 SGHRS and CDR2 YFSETQ. Trimming left V 0 bases short and J 4 bases short, with 10 bases between. This CDR3 has 14 residues. CDR3 nucleotides: TGCGCCAGCAGCTTGGAGGCTGCTCCCTATGGCTACACCTTC. Its translation: CASSLEAAPYGYTF.

This chain links TRBV3-1 with TRBJ2-7, with a tentative D call TRBD2 (5 bases). V was pared by 2 bases and J by 1 base, with 12 bases between. The CDR3 covers 15 residues. Germline V gives CDR1 LGHDT, CDR2 YNNKEL (reference sequence). CDR3: CASSQPSRASYEQYF. The CDR3 DNA reads TGTGCCAGCAGCCAACCGTCGAGGGCTTCCTACGAGCAGTACTTC.

In nucleotides, the CDR3 is TGTGCCAGCAGTGATTTGCGAGGGTCAGGTGAAAAACTGTTTTTT. Translated, it gives CASSDLRGSGEKLFF. The chain employs TRBV25-1 and TRBJ1-4; the D is unclear. CDR1 is MGHDK and CDR2 is SYGVNS in the germline V gene. V was cut by 3 bases and J by 7 bases, with 15 bases left in between. This CDR3 has 15 amino acids.

Written as DNA, the CDR3 is TGTGCCAGCAGAGGGACTAGCGGGGGCTATCAAGAGACCCAGTACTTC. Amino acid sequence: CASRGTSGGYQETQYF. The gene calls are TRBV2 and TRBJ2-5, with TRBD2 identical over 14 bases. The CDR3 is made up of 16 amino acids. V shed 6 bases and J 2 bases; nucleotides not matched to a gene: 5. CDR1 SNHLY and CDR2 FYNNEI come from the germline V gene.

The sample holds many counts of this clonotype. The chain has TRBV6-4 and TRBJ1-1; the D is unclear. Trimming cost V 4 bases and J 0 bases, with 6 bases left between them. Germline CDR1 and CDR2: MRHNA and SNTAGT. The CDR3 sequence is 13 residues long. CDR3 sequence: CASSADLNTEAFF. The CDR3 coding sequence is TGTGCCAGCAGTGCCGATTTGAACACTGAAGCTTTCTTT.

The chain carries TRBV29-1 and TRBJ2-5, with 9 bases aligning to TRBD1. Unmatched junction bases numbered 4, after V lost 6 bases and J lost 5 bases. Germline lookup yields CDR1 SQVTM and CDR2 ANQGSEA. The CDR3 has 12 residues. CDR3 loop: CSVMTGGETQYF. In DNA, the CDR3 is TGCAGCGTGATGACAGGGGGGGAGACCCAGTACTTC.

The chain is built from TRBV5-1 and TRBJ1-2; no clear D gene. This CDR3 contains 15 residues. Germline V lookup: CDR1 SGHRS, CDR2 YFSETQ. The V gene lost 0 bases and the J gene lost 2 bases, with 11 bases spanning the gap. The CDR3 nucleotides are TGCGCCAGCAGCTTGGAGTGGGGATTGAACTATGGCTACACCTTC. Protein: CASSLEWGLNYGYTF.